These 32 T cell receptor beta chains share one sample of origin, sequenced in a study of radiotherapy plus CTLA-4 blockade in lung cancer. The repertoire was sequenced with immunoSEQ multiplex PCR; TCRdb's copy has only in-frame clones and lacks some. The table has 50,000 to 60,000 clones, approximately 80% seen once. This specimen was peripheral blood, taken from a patient treated with radiotherapy plus ipilimumab. All receptors come from a human donor with non-small cell lung cancer who had a complete response to radiotherapy plus ipilimumab.

The chain employs TRBV29-1 and TRBJ2-1; possibly TRBD1 for D (5 bases). The V end lost 5 bases, the J end lost 6 bases, and 17 bases lay between the germline ends. Germline CDR1 is SQVTM and CDR2 is ANQGSEA. This CDR3 spans 14 amino acids. The CDR3 loop is CSVTRQGGPNEQFF. The CDR3 nucleotides read TGCAGCGTTACACGGCAGGGTGGTCCCAATGAGCAGTTCTTC.

The chain employs TRBV15 and TRBJ1-4; D not resolved. Trimming removed 0 bases from V and 0 bases from J, with 17 bases in between. This CDR3 is built from 19 residues. CDR1 is LNHNV and CDR2 is YYDKDF in the germline V gene (reference sequence). CDR3 residues: CATSRDRSRIAATNEKLFF. The CDR3 DNA is TGTGCCACCAGCAGAGATAGAAGCAGGATCGCCGCAACTAATGAAAAACTGTTTTTT.

This chain uses TRBV4-1 with TRBJ2-2; 13 bases map to TRBD2. This CDR3 has 18 amino acids. J gave up 5 bases and V 3 bases, and 9 bases lay outside the gene matches. CDR1 and CDR2 from the germline V gene are MGHRA and YSYEKL. Here the CDR3 DNA reads TGCGCCAGCAGCCAGGCAGGACTAGCGGGAGTTGGGACCGGGGAGCTGTTTTTT. Its protein product is CASSQAGLAGVGTGELFF.

This chain uses TRBV5-1 with TRBJ1-6; possible D gene TRBD1, 6 bases. This CDR3 is 18 amino acids long. Germline V gene lookup returns CDR1 SGHRS and CDR2 YFSETQ. Trimming cost V 0 bases and J 0 bases, with 13 bases left between them. The CDR3: CASSLDGTRSSYNSPLHF. DNA of the CDR3: TGCGCCAGCAGCTTGGATGGGACAAGGAGCTCCTATAATTCACCCCTCCACTTT.

V is TRBV6-6 and J is TRBJ2-7; TRBD2 matches 14 bases. This CDR3 region has 16 residues. Germline trimming cut 6 bases from V and 4 bases from J; bases unmatched to any gene: 8. CDR1 MNHNY and CDR2 SVGAGI come from the germline V gene (reference sequence). The CDR3 is CASSSTSGGAQYEQYF. DNA for the CDR3: TGTGCCAGCAGCTCGACTAGCGGGGGGGCCCAGTACGAGCAGTACTTC.

The chain joins TRBV5-6 to TRBJ2-7; tentative D call: TRBD2 (5 bases). CDR3 length: 12 amino acids. Germline loops: CDR1 SGHDT, CDR2 YYEEEE. Deletions cut 0 bases from V and 7 bases from J, with 8 bases between. Here the CDR3 DNA reads TGTGCCAGCAGCTTGGGACTAAGTGAGCAGTACGTC. The encoded protein is CASSLGLSEQYV.

This chain joins TRBV4-1 and TRBJ1-3; 11 nucleotides line up with TRBD1. J gave up 2 bases and V 0 bases, and 12 bases lay outside the gene matches. This CDR3 is built from 20 residues. The germline gives CDR1 MGHRA, CDR2 YSYEKL. The CDR3: CASSQDPGQGAKLAGNTIYF. The CDR3 DNA is TGCGCCAGCAGCCAAGACCCCGGACAGGGGGCGAAGCTTGCTGGAAACACCATATATTTT.

This chain uses TRBV30 with TRBJ1-5, with 10 bases fitting TRBD1. Losses at the gene ends were 5 bases for V and 6 bases for J; bases not matched to a gene: 10. This CDR3 is 15 amino acids long. Germline V gene sequence: CDR1 GTSNPN, CDR2 SVGIG (reference sequence). CDR3 sequence reads: CAWHPPGQGTQPQHF. In DNA form, the CDR3 reads TGTGCCTGGCACCCTCCGGGACAGGGGACTCAGCCCCAGCATTTT.

This sequence joins TRBV2 and TRBJ1-5, with 8 bases lining up with TRBD1. J lost 0 bases, V lost 2 bases, and 0 bases had no gene match. The CDR3 loop spans 15 amino acids. In germline, CDR1 is SNHLY, CDR2 FYNNEI. CDR3 DNA sequence: TGTGCCAGCAGTGAACAGGGGGCTAGCAATCAGCCCCAGCATTTT. This gives the protein CASSEQGASNQPQHF.

This chain uses TRBV15 with TRBJ1-2; D not certain. CDR1 is LNHNV and CDR2 is YYDKDF in the germline V gene (reference sequence). Trimming took off 0 bases at V and 3 bases at J, with 8 bases between the two ends. The CDR3 contains 14 residues. CDR3 in amino acids: CATSRDRVDYGYTF. DNA for the CDR3: TGTGCCACCAGCAGAGATCGGGTAGACTATGGCTACACCTTC.

The chain carries TRBV2 and TRBJ1-2; 7 nucleotides agree with TRBD1. Germline V gives CDR1 SNHLY, CDR2 FYNNEI. Germline trimming cut 5 bases from V and 6 bases from J; bases unmatched to any gene: 6. This CDR3 spans 13 amino acids. DNA for the CDR3: TGTGCCAGCAGTAAACAGGGGCGGGATGGCTACACCTTC. Its protein is CASSKQGRDGYTF.

J is TRBJ1-4 and V is TRBV6-6, with D unresolved. Trimming removed 7 bases at V and 8 bases at J, with 11 bases between. The germline gives CDR1 MNHNY, CDR2 SVGAGI (reference sequence). CDR3 length equals 12 residues. DNA for the CDR3: TGTGCCAGCACCCGACTGGAAGAAAAACTGTTTTTT. This encodes CASTRLEEKLFF.

In this sample, this clone turned up once. The junction departs from germline at one end; a sequencing error may be responsible. V usage is TRBV25-1 and J usage is TRBJ1-2; D is perhaps TRBD1 (5 bases). The CDR3 has 14 residues. Per the germline V gene, CDR1 is MGHDK and CDR2 is SYGVNS. In DNA form, the CDR3 reads TGTGCCAGCAGTCCTCCGACAGACTCCTATAGCTACACCTTC. It translates to CASSPPTDSYSYTF.

This clone was seen a handful of times. This chain links TRBV5-1 with TRBJ1-4; 7 positions match TRBD1. The CDR3 is made up of 13 amino acids. Germline CDR1 is SGHRS and CDR2 is YFSETQ. The trim removed 0 bases at V and 7 bases at J, leaving 0 bases unmatched. The chain's CDR3 is CASSLGQGEKLFF. The CDR3 coding sequence is TGCGCCAGCAGCTTGGGACAGGGTGAAAAACTGTTTTTT.

The V call is TRBV5-6, the J call TRBJ1-2; 10 bases map to TRBD1. The germline CDR1 and CDR2 sequences are SGHDT and YYEEEE. The J segment lost 4 bases and the V segment lost 7 bases, leaving 4 bases of the junction unmatched. The CDR3 loop spans 13 amino acids. The CDR3 region is CASGTGEGYGYTF. CDR3 bases: TGTGCCAGCGGGACAGGGGAGGGCTATGGCTACACCTTC.

The J gene is TRBJ2-3, the V gene TRBV5-1, with 8 bases matching TRBD1. V was clipped by 4 bases and J by 4 bases; unmatched bases: 5. Per the germline V gene, CDR1 is SGHRS and CDR2 is YFSETQ. CDR3 length: 14 residues. The CDR3 sequence: CASSPDRGADTQYF. CDR3 sequence (DNA): TGCGCCAGCAGCCCTGACAGGGGAGCAGATACGCAGTATTTT. Filled out from reference TRBV5-1 and TRBJ2-3, the complete variable domain reads KAGVTQTPRYLIKTRGQQVTLSCSPISGHRSVSWYQQTPGQGLQFLFEYFSETQRNKGNFPGRFSGRQFSNSRSEMNVSTLELGDSALYLCASSPDRGADTQYFGPGTRLTVL.

The rearrangement links TRBV12-5 to TRBJ1-5; tentative D call: TRBD1 (6 bases). The V gene lost 6 bases and the J gene lost 8 bases, with 17 bases spanning the gap. This CDR3 comprises 14 residues. Germline V gives CDR1 LGHNT, CDR2 FRNRAP. The CDR3: CASGSGTQGKPQHF. The CDR3 DNA is TGTGCTAGTGGCTCCGGGACACAAGGGAAGCCCCAGCATTTT.

V usage is TRBV30 and J usage is TRBJ1-2, with 7 bases aligning to TRBD1. The V segment lost 4 bases and the J segment 2 bases; nucleotides outside the gene matches: 7. This CDR3 is 14 amino acids long. The V gene's germline CDR1 is GTSNPN and CDR2 SVGIG (reference sequence). The CDR3 coding sequence is TGTGCCTGGACAGACAGGGCATCGAACTATGGCTACACCTTC. Translation: CAWTDRASNYGYTF.

This chain links TRBV4-1 with TRBJ1-1; the D is unclear. Germline lookup yields CDR1 MGHRA and CDR2 YSYEKL. V lost 1 base, J lost 0 bases, and 18 bases lay in between. The CDR3 sequence is 18 residues long. The CDR3 loop is CASSQGVLTRLMNTEAFF. The CDR3 DNA reads TGCGCCAGCAGCCAAGGAGTATTGACCAGGTTGATGAACACTGAAGCTTTCTTT.

V usage is TRBV7-2 and J usage is TRBJ2-2; 14 bases match TRBD2. Germline assignment: CDR1 SGHTA and CDR2 FQGNSA. After removal of 5 bases from V and 2 bases from J, the junction contained 4 bases not matched to a gene. CDR3 length equals 17 residues. The CDR3: CASSAGLAGANTGELFF. In DNA, the CDR3 is TGTGCCAGCAGCGCGGGACTAGCGGGGGCCAACACCGGGGAGCTGTTTTTT.

The chain recombines TRBV19 with TRBJ1-5, with TRBD1 matching 7 bases. V trimming: 5 bases; J trimming: 0 bases; junction bases outside the gene matches: 10. Germline lookup yields CDR1 LNHDA and CDR2 SQIVND (reference sequence). CDR3 length: 17 amino acids. CDR3 in amino acids: CASSLPIDRASNQPQHF. DNA for the CDR3: TGTGCCAGTAGTCTACCAATAGACAGGGCTAGCAATCAGCCCCAGCATTTT.

V and J are TRBV4-3 and TRBJ1-2; D unclear. The V gene lost 0 bases and the J gene lost 3 bases, with 11 bases spanning the gap. The germline CDR1 and CDR2 sequences are LGHNA and YSLEER. The length of the CDR3 is 15 residues. Here the CDR3 reads CASSQDRQAYYGYTF. For the CDR3, the DNA is TGCGCCAGCAGCCAAGATCGGCAGGCCTACTATGGCTACACCTTC.

The chain combines TRBV19 with TRBJ2-7; the match to TRBD2 covers 11 bases. The V gene end was trimmed by 5 bases and the J gene end by 2 bases; junction bases not matched to a gene: 2. This CDR3 comprises 14 residues. Germline CDR1 is LNHDA and CDR2 is SQIVND (reference sequence). The CDR3 DNA reads as TGTGCCAGTAGTCCGACTAGCGGGGCCTACGAGCAGTACTTC. Protein sequence: CASSPTSGAYEQYF.

This clone showed up just once. The chain links TRBV6-6 to TRBJ1-1; the D gene is possibly TRBD1 (6 bases). The CDR3 extends over 16 amino acids. Germline-derived CDR1 and CDR2 are MNHNY and SVGAGI (reference sequence). The ends were cut back, 5 bases at V and 1 base at J, with 17 bases in the middle. CDR3 sequence reads: CASSRLQGSGNTEAFF. The CDR3 nucleotides read TGTGCCAGCAGTAGATTACAGGGATCGGGGAACACTGAAGCTTTCTTT.

This chain uses TRBV27 with TRBJ2-1; 10 bases are shared with TRBD1. The CDR3 runs 14 residues. With V trimmed by 5 bases and J by 8 bases, 6 bases remained unmatched. Per germline, CDR1 MNHEY and CDR2 SMNVEV (reference sequence). Here the CDR3 reads CASSADRGRDEQFF. CDR3 sequence (DNA): TGTGCCAGCAGTGCGGACAGGGGGAGGGATGAGCAGTTCTTC.

This clone came up once. The chain employs TRBV11-2 and TRBJ1-1; TRBD1 might be the D (5 bases). With 5 bases removed from V and 8 bases from J, the gap between germline ends came to 21 bases. Germline CDR1 SGHAT, CDR2 FQNNGV. CDR3 length equals 15 residues. The CDR3 DNA is TGTGCCAGCAGCCGGGGGGGGTTTGGAAAGGGGGAAGCTTTCTTT. Its translation is CASSRGGFGKGEAFF.

The CDR3 is CASSPGTETANVLTF. CDR3 in DNA: TGTGCCAGCTCACCGGGGACAGAGACGGCCAACGTCCTGACTTTC. The rearrangement uses TRBV18 and TRBJ2-6, with 7 bases aligning to TRBD1. V shed 3 bases and J 6 bases; nucleotides not matched to a gene: 5. The germline V gene has CDR1 KGHSH and CDR2 LQKENI. The CDR3 sequence is 15 residues long.

The V and J genes are TRBV19 and TRBJ1-2; a weak D match, TRBD1 (6 bases). Germline assignment: CDR1 LNHDA and CDR2 SQIVND (reference sequence). This CDR3 has 13 amino acids. V was pared by 6 bases and J by 4 bases, with 12 bases between. As DNA, the CDR3 is TGTGCCAGTAGAAACCGGGACACCTATGGCTACACCTTC. Translation gives CASRNRDTYGYTF. The whole variable domain, remainder taken from reference TRBV19 and TRBJ1-2, is DGGITQSPKYLFRKEGQNVTLSCEQNLNHDAMYWYRQDPGQGLRLIYYSQIVNDFQKGDIAEGYSVSREKKESFPLTVTSAQKNPTAFYLCASRNRDTYGYTFGSGTRLTVV.

The J gene is TRBJ1-3, the V gene TRBV7-2; 8 nucleotides match TRBD1. The germline CDR1 and CDR2 sequences are SGHTA and FQGNSA. The length of the CDR3 is 16 residues. J lost 4 bases, V lost 4 bases, and 9 bases had no gene match. The CDR3 DNA reads as TGTGCCAGCAGCTCGAGCCAGGGGGCGCAGGGAAACACCATATATTTT. It yields the protein CASSSSQGAQGNTIYF.

The rearrangement links TRBV4-1 to TRBJ2-3, with TRBD1 as a possible D gene (5 bases). Trimming took 0 bases from V and 6 from J, leaving 25 bases between them. Germline V CDR1 and CDR2: MGHRA, YSYEKL. This CDR3 is 19 amino acids long. Here the CDR3 DNA reads TGCGCCAGCAGCCAAGATCTCAGTATGAAACGAAAAAGGGGTGATACGCAGTATTTT. Its protein product is CASSQDLSMKRKRGDTQYF.

This clone showed up just once. This chain links TRBV2 with TRBJ1-5; 7 bases are shared with TRBD1. Unmatched junction bases numbered 8, after V lost 4 bases and J lost 5 bases. This CDR3 has 15 amino acids. Germline CDR1 SNHLY, CDR2 FYNNEI. In DNA, the CDR3 is TGTGCCAGCAGTGTCAGGGGGTCGTCTGATCAGCCCCAGCATTTT. Translation gives CASSVRGSSDQPQHF.

The V gene is TRBV5-6, the J gene TRBJ2-3, with 10 bases lining up with TRBD1. With 2 bases clipped from V and 6 bases from J, the junction kept 9 bases outside the gene matches. The CDR3 spans 16 residues. CDR1 is SGHDT, CDR2 YYEEEE, per germline. CDR3 protein: CASSFPGTGVVDTQYF. The CDR3 DNA reads as TGTGCCAGCAGCTTCCCCGGGACAGGGGTGGTGGATACGCAGTATTTT.